The 31 T cell receptor beta chains below were found in one sample sequenced in a study of blood T cells in healthy people across ages. Primed by a sample-barcoded 5' primer and a J-beta primer mix, a second PCR proceeded for about 7 to 11 cycles. TCRdb re-derived calls from the 5' RACE reads in MiXCR, one entry per CDR3 protein. The sample has around 650,000 distinct CDR3 sequences, approximately 29% seen once; the top ten hold 15% to 19%. Material: blood. All receptors come from a woman of 80 years or more in good health.

This clonotype has only a few counts. The V gene is TRBV29-1, the J gene TRBJ2-1, with 9 bases fitting TRBD1. The germline CDR1 and CDR2 sequences are SQVTM and ANQGSEA. The CDR3 sequence is 15 residues long. The ends lost 2 bases at V and 6 bases at J; junction bases unmatched: 8. CDR3 coding DNA: TGCAGCGTTGAATTAATGGGACAGGGCGGCAATGAGCAGTTCTTC. It codes for CSVELMGQGGNEQFF.

The sample holds many counts of this clonotype. This rearrangement joins TRBV7-9 to TRBJ2-6; TRBD1 might be the D (6 bases). Germline-derived CDR1 and CDR2 are SEHNR and FQNEAQ (reference sequence). This CDR3 has 16 amino acids. V shed 4 bases and J shed 3 bases, with 13 bases lying between them. CDR3 coding DNA: TGTGCCAGCAGCTCAGGGGTTTCGGATGGGGCCAACGTCCTGACTTTC. The encoded protein is CASSSGVSDGANVLTF.

Worth noting for this clonotype: A much bigger clone sits one base away, suggesting this may be a read error. The chain combines TRBV6-6 with TRBJ1-2; D is possibly TRBD1 (5 bases). Germline V gene data show CDR1 as MNHNY and CDR2 as SVGAGI (reference sequence). Trimming pared 4 bases from V and 6 bases from J, leaving 15 bases between. This CDR3 has 14 residues. As DNA, the CDR3 is TGTGCCAGCAGTTGCGGTGTGGGACCTAATGGCTACACCTTC. It yields the protein CASSCGVGPNGYTF.

This clonotype has a count of ten or more. The V gene is TRBV7-2, the J gene TRBJ2-7, with unresolved D. Trimming left V 5 bases short and J 6 bases short, with 8 bases between. The CDR3 runs 11 residues. The germline V gene encodes CDR1 SGHTA and CDR2 FQGNSA. CDR3 nucleotides: TGTGCCAGCAGCCACATCGGCGAGCAGTACTTC. Translating gives CASSHIGEQYF.

This clonotype was seen at least ten times. The chain uses TRBV27 and TRBJ2-7; the D call may be TRBD1 or TRBD2 (5 bases each). The germline V gene has CDR1 MNHEY and CDR2 SMNVEV (reference sequence). The CDR3 spans 16 residues. V was trimmed by 4 bases and J by 0 bases, leaving 16 bases between them. CDR3 in DNA: TGTGCCAGCAGTTCGGGGACGGTCCCAACCTCCTACGAGCAGTACTTC. This codes for CASSSGTVPTSYEQYF.

The genes are TRBV3-1 and TRBJ2-4, with TRBD1 matching over 9 bases. V trimming: 5 bases; J trimming: 8 bases; junction bases outside the gene matches: 7. The CDR3 contains 14 residues. From germline, CDR1 is LGHDT and CDR2 YNNKEL (reference sequence). CDR3 region: CASSTSRTGDIQYF. As DNA, the CDR3 is TGTGCCAGCAGCACCTCAAGGACAGGGGACATTCAGTACTTC.

The V gene is TRBV29-1, the J gene TRBJ2-1; the D call may be TRBD1 or TRBD2 (6 bases each). The CDR3 sequence is 13 residues long. The germline gives CDR1 SQVTM, CDR2 ANQGSEA. The V end was cut by 8 bases, the J end by 3 bases, with 14 bases between. CDR3 DNA sequence: TGCAGCTATGGGCGGGACAACTACAATGAGCAGTTCTTC. Protein product: CSYGRDNYNEQFF.

This clonotype was detected a few times. Since a much larger clone is just one base distant, this may be a read error. The V gene is TRBV20-1, the J gene TRBJ2-1; 8 bases match TRBD2. Germline V lookup: CDR1 DFQATT, CDR2 SNEGSKA (reference sequence). This CDR3 is 14 amino acids long. With 6 bases clipped from V and 7 bases from J, the junction kept 11 bases outside the gene matches. Here the CDR3 DNA reads TGCAGTGCCCAACGGCAGCGGGGGAGGAATGAGCAGTTCTTC. It specifies CSAQRQRGRNEQFF.

This clonotype was observed many times. This chain connects TRBV5-1 to TRBJ1-6; 7 bases map to TRBD1. The germline CDR1 and CDR2 sequences are SGHRS and YFSETQ. V lost 1 base, J lost 9 bases, and 4 bases stayed unmatched. This CDR3 has 14 amino acids. The CDR3 coding sequence is TGCGCCAGCAGCTTGACCGACAGGGCTTCACCCCTCCACTTT. Amino acid sequence: CASSLTDRASPLHF.

The V gene is TRBV6-5, the J gene TRBJ1-1; D is possibly TRBD1 (5 bases). Germline V gene sequence: CDR1 MNHEY, CDR2 SVGAGI. The CDR3 has 15 residues. Trimming shortened V by 4 bases and J by 2 bases, and 14 bases separated the two germline ends. CDR3 DNA: TGTGCCAGCAGTTTCCCTAGGGGAGGTAACACTGAAGCTTTCTTT. This sequence encodes CASSFPRGGNTEAFF.

This clonotype was seen repeatedly, ten times or more. The chain joins TRBV9 to TRBJ2-7; TRBD1 matches 8 bases. The CDR3 sequence is 14 residues long. The germline CDR1 and CDR2 sequences are SGDLS and YYNGEE. The ends lost 2 bases at V and 4 bases at J; junction bases unmatched: 5. The CDR3: CASSVTGVAYEQYF. As DNA, the CDR3 is TGTGCCAGCAGCGTGACAGGGGTAGCTTACGAGCAGTACTTC.

This clonotype has just a few counts. The chain links TRBV30 to TRBJ2-7; a weak D match, TRBD1 (5 bases). The CDR3 spans 12 residues. Per germline, CDR1 GTSNPN and CDR2 SVGIG (reference sequence). Trimming removed 6 bases from V and 2 bases from J, with 11 bases in between. CDR3 residues: CACRAGAYEQYF. The CDR3 DNA reads TGTGCCTGCAGGGCAGGCGCCTACGAGCAGTACTTC.

This clonotype was picked up many times. Its ends do not fully match the called genes, so a read error is possible. The chain is built from TRBV5-1 and TRBJ2-2; D is unclear. Germline V gene sequence: CDR1 SGHRS, CDR2 YFSETQ. The CDR3 runs to 14 residues. This CDR3 reads CASSLAGNTGELFF. In DNA, the CDR3 is TGTGCCAGCAGCTTAGCAGGGAACACCGGGGAGCTGTTTTTT.

This clonotype has a handful of counts. The chain is built from TRBV7-2 and TRBJ2-1; TRBD2 might be the D (6 bases). The V and J ends lost 0 bases and 0 bases respectively, with 15 bases between them. The CDR3 is made up of 18 amino acids. CDR1 SGHTA and CDR2 FQGNSA come from the germline V gene. The DNA for the CDR3 is TGTGCCAGCAGCTTAGCCTCCCTGGATAGCGGCTCCTACAATGAGCAGTTCTTC. Its translation: CASSLASLDSGSYNEQFF.

This clonotype appeared a few times. V usage is TRBV10-3 and J usage is TRBJ1-5; D may be TRBD1 (6 bases). CDR1 ENHRY and CDR2 SYGVKD come from the germline V gene. V lost 7 bases and J lost 3, with 13 bases in between. The CDR3 has 14 residues. CDR3 bases: TGTGCCATCACCCGGGGGCCACCCAATCAGCCCCAGCATTTT. Protein: CAITRGPPNQPQHF.

This clonotype was seen ten or more times. The DNA for the CDR3 is TGTGCCAGCACCCCTTTAGGCCGAGGGGGCTACACCTTC. It codes for CASTPLGRGGYTF. V and J are TRBV6-2 or TRBV6-3 and TRBJ1-2; no reliable D call. Germline V lookup: CDR1 MNHEY, CDR2 SVGEGT. This CDR3 spans 13 amino acids. Trimming took off 7 bases at V and 8 bases at J, with 17 bases between the two ends.

This clonotype was observed a handful of times. A read error may be the cause here, since a much bigger clone is one base away. The chain recombines TRBV7-9 with TRBJ2-1, with 8 bases matching TRBD2. The end of the DNA is better explained by TRBJ2-7, so the J call may be wrong. In germline, CDR1 is SEHNR, CDR2 FQNEAQ (reference sequence). There are 16 residues in the CDR3. CDR3 sequence (DNA): TGTGCCAGCAGCTTATTCCGGGGGGGCCTATACAATGAGCAGTACTTC. This codes for CASSLFRGGLYNEQYF.

CDR3 nucleotides: TGCGCCAGCAGCTTGAATCCTAGCGGGTCAAGCACAGATACGCAGTATTTT. Amino acids: CASSLNPSGSSTDTQYF. The chain carries TRBV5-1 and TRBJ2-3; 8 nucleotides align to TRBD2. Germline V gene lookup returns CDR1 SGHRS and CDR2 YFSETQ. The CDR3 is 17 residues long. Trimming cost V 1 base and J 0 bases; bases outside gene matches: 7. Based on the CDR3 plus reference TRBV5-1 and TRBJ2-3, the full variable domain is KAGVTQTPRYLIKTRGQQVTLSCSPISGHRSVSWYQQTPGQGLQFLFEYFSETQRNKGNFPGRFSGRQFSNSRSEMNVSTLELGDSALYLCASSLNPSGSSTDTQYFGPGTRLTVL.

Ten or more counts support this clonotype. This CDR3 is CAISATGPRTDTQYF. The CDR3 region has the DNA TGTGCCATCAGTGCGACAGGGCCGCGCACAGATACGCAGTATTTT. The V and J genes are TRBV10-3 and TRBJ2-3; 7 nucleotides match TRBD1. Trimming at V came to 4 bases and at J to 1 base, leaving 5 bases not matched to a gene. This CDR3 spans 15 amino acids. CDR1 is ENHRY, CDR2 SYGVKD, per germline.

This clonotype was observed a few times. The V and J genes are TRBV7-9 and TRBJ2-2; D gene unclear. The CDR3 contains 14 residues. V shed 1 base and J shed 4 bases, with 7 bases lying between them. Germline CDR1 is SEHNR and CDR2 is FQNEAQ (reference sequence). The CDR3 is CASSLETFTGELFF. CDR3 in DNA: TGTGCCAGCAGCTTAGAGACGTTCACCGGGGAGCTGTTTTTT.

This chain links TRBV11-2 with TRBJ2-3, with D possibly being TRBD2 (6 bases). V was cut by 5 bases and J by 1 base, with 16 bases left in between. Germline CDR1 reads SGHAT; CDR2 reads FQNNGV. The CDR3 is made up of 16 amino acids. For the CDR3, the DNA is TGTGCCAGCAGCCGGGACTCCCTTATGGGCACAGATACGCAGTATTTT. Translated: CASSRDSLMGTDTQYF. The complete variable domain, with remaining parts taken from reference TRBV11-2 and TRBJ2-3, reads EAGVAQSPRYKIIEKRQSVAFWCNPISGHATLYWYQQILGQGPKLLIQFQNNGVVDDSQLPKDRFSAERLKGVDSTLKIQPAKLEDSAVYLCASSRDSLMGTDTQYFGPGTRLTVL.

Of note for this clonotype: A read error may explain this, as a much larger clone is one base away. The chain combines TRBV7-2 with TRBJ2-2, with 9 bases matching TRBD1. The germline CDR1 and CDR2 sequences are SGHTA and FQGNSA. Trimming at V came to 5 bases and at J to 12 bases, leaving 13 bases not matched to a gene. The CDR3 runs to 15 residues. The CDR3 DNA follows: TGTGCCAGCAGCCCAAAGACAGGGGGGGCGAGGAAGCTGTTTTTT. As protein: CASSPKTGGARKLFF.

This clonotype has a count of ten or more. The chain recombines TRBV15 with TRBJ2-3; TRBD1 is a possible D gene (6 bases). This CDR3 has 16 residues. Germline V gene sequence: CDR1 LNHNV, CDR2 YYDKDF (reference sequence). V gave up 1 base and J gave up 3 bases, with 14 bases separating them. CDR3 coding DNA: TGTGCCACCAGCAGAGGGGACATGTCCGCGACAGATACGCAGTATTTT. As protein: CATSRGDMSATDTQYF.

About this clonotype: A much larger clone lies a single base off, so this may be a read error. This chain joins TRBV28 and TRBJ2-7; D remains ambiguous. The CDR3 sequence is 12 residues long. The V end lost 9 bases, the J end lost 9 bases, and 18 bases lay between the germline ends. Per the germline V gene, CDR1 is MDHEN and CDR2 is SYDVKM. CDR3: CASRDKSMGQYF. CDR3 bases: TGTGCCAGTAGAGACAAGTCAATGGGGCAGTACTTC.

Ten or more counts support this clonotype. This chain links TRBV3-1 with TRBJ2-3; possible D gene TRBD1, 5 bases. Trimming left V 3 bases short and J 5 bases short, with 18 bases between. The length of the CDR3 is 16 residues. CDR1 is LGHDT and CDR2 is YNNKEL in the germline V gene (reference sequence). CDR3 coding DNA: TGTGCCAGCAGCCAGGGGCTGTCGGACCATCTAGATACGCAGTATTTT. This encodes CASSQGLSDHLDTQYF.

This clonotype was recorded at least ten times. CDR3 nucleotides: TGCAGTGCTAGTGGGAGCCTCACAGGGGCCCCCTATGGCTACACCTTC. This sequence encodes CSASGSLTGAPYGYTF. The chain uses TRBV20-1 and TRBJ1-2; 7 bases are a match to TRBD1. This CDR3 is built from 16 residues. Trimming at V came to 3 bases and at J to 4 bases, leaving 14 bases not matched to a gene. In germline, CDR1 is DFQATT, CDR2 SNEGSKA (reference sequence).

This clonotype was detected many times. The V call is TRBV6-2 or TRBV6-3, the J call TRBJ2-7; no reliable D call. CDR3 size: 12 residues. Trimming took 2 bases from V and 5 from J, leaving 7 bases between them. Germline V lookup: CDR1 MNHEY, CDR2 SVGEGT. The CDR3 here is CASSYRVNEQYF. The CDR3 DNA follows: TGTGCCAGCAGTTACCGAGTGAACGAGCAGTACTTC.

This clonotype was observed at least ten times. The chain carries TRBV24-1 and TRBJ2-5; weak D call: TRBD2 (7 bases). The germline gives CDR1 KGHDR, CDR2 SFDVKD. The CDR3 sequence is 15 residues long. Between the trimmed V and J ends, which lost 2 bases and 5 bases, there was a span of 14 bases. In DNA, the CDR3 is TGTGCCACCAGTGATTCCGGACTAGGGGGGGAGACCCAGTACTTC. Its protein product is CATSDSGLGGETQYF.

CDR3 amino acids: CAISARGTDTQYF. The CDR3 DNA is TGTGCCATCAGTGCCAGAGGCACAGATACGCAGTATTTT. The chain couples TRBV10-3 to TRBJ2-3; D is unresolved. Per germline, CDR1 ENHRY and CDR2 SYGVKD. Trimming shortened V by 4 bases and J by 1 base, and 6 bases separated the two germline ends. This CDR3 has 13 residues.

This clonotype was seen at least ten times. The chain carries TRBV20-1 and TRBJ2-5; tentatively, D is TRBD1 (6 bases). Per germline, CDR1 DFQATT and CDR2 SNEGSKA (reference sequence). The ends were cut back, 1 base at V and 4 bases at J, with 13 bases in the middle. CDR3 length equals 14 residues. The CDR3 sequence is CSARALQGLETQYF. The DNA of the CDR3 is TGCAGTGCTAGAGCTCTTCAGGGGTTAGAGACCCAGTACTTC.

With regard to this clonotype: A clone one base away is much larger, so this may be a read error. The gene calls are TRBV7-8 and TRBJ2-7, with D maybe TRBD1 (7 bases). Trimming removed 4 bases at V and 7 bases at J, with 17 bases between. CDR3 length: 14 residues. The germline CDR1 and CDR2 sequences are SGHVS and FQNEAQ. CDR3 region: CASSCGNRGEEQYF. In nucleotides, the CDR3 is TGTGCCAGCAGCTGCGGGAACAGGGGCGAGGAGCAGTACTTC.